A single sample is the source of the 8 T cell receptor beta chains below, sequenced in a study of PD-1 blockade in classical Hodgkin lymphoma. The data were produced by immunoSEQ multiplex PCR, yet TCRdb's version contains in-frame clones alone and is incomplete. The table shows 9,500 to 14,000 clones, with roughly 80% occurring only once. Each patient's relapse followed autologous stem cell transplantation, and brentuximab vedotin exposure varied. CD8+ T cell isolation from thawed PBMCs was performed by magnetic negative selection. Material: CD8+ T cells from blood, obtained at baseline. The receptor set was obtained from a human donor with classical Hodgkin lymphoma.

This clone was picked up one time. The chain uses TRBV28 and TRBJ2-7; the match to TRBD2 covers 8 bases. J was trimmed by 1 base and V by 2 bases; bases with no gene match: 10. The CDR3 sequence is 17 residues long. Germline V gene sequence: CDR1 MDHEN, CDR2 SYDVKM. The CDR3 region has the DNA TGTGCCAGCAGTTTAGATAGTAGCGGGGTCCCTTCCTACGAGCAGTACTTC. Amino acid sequence: CASSLDSSGVPSYEQYF.

This clone was recorded only once. The rearrangement links TRBV11-2 to TRBJ2-1; 7 bases agree with TRBD2. The CDR3 contains 18 residues. V trimming: 5 bases; J trimming: 5 bases; junction bases outside the gene matches: 18. Germline CDR1 SGHAT, CDR2 FQNNGV. CDR3 DNA: TGTGCCAGCAGCCCCGGTTTAAGCGGGACCCTATCAGACAATGAGCAGTTCTTC. It is translated as CASSPGLSGTLSDNEQFF.

V and J are TRBV7-2 and TRBJ1-1; D is uncertain. The V gene's germline CDR1 is SGHTA and CDR2 FQGNSA. V dropped 5 bases and J dropped 1 base, with 11 bases sitting between them. CDR3 length equals 14 residues. In nucleotides, the CDR3 is TGTGCCAGCAGCCTCCCAGGAGGGAACACTGAAGCTTTCTTT. Residues: CASSLPGGNTEAFF.

This clone turned up a few times. The CDR3 reads CASSSLQGYEQYF. The DNA for the CDR3 is TGTGCCAGCAGCTCGCTACAGGGTTACGAGCAGTACTTC. The rearrangement joins TRBV27 to TRBJ2-7; D is possibly TRBD1 (6 bases). The CDR3 is 13 residues long. V lost 6 bases and J 4 bases, leaving 13 bases between the germline ends. Looked up from germline, CDR1 is MNHEY and CDR2 is SMNVEV (reference sequence).

The genes are TRBV27 and TRBJ2-7, with 8 bases identical to TRBD2. V dropped 1 base and J dropped 5; count of bases not matched to a gene: 10. The CDR3 runs 16 residues. The germline CDR1 and CDR2 sequences are MNHEY and SMNVEV (reference sequence). CDR3 residues: CASSLWVAGGGHEQYF. For the CDR3, the DNA is TGTGCCAGCAGTTTATGGGTGGCGGGAGGAGGCCACGAGCAGTACTTC.

This clone was seen a handful of times. The chain combines TRBV11-2 with TRBJ2-2; 10 positions match TRBD1. Germline V gene sequence: CDR1 SGHAT, CDR2 FQNNGV. Trimming took 5 bases from V and 0 from J; bases not matched to a gene: 12. CDR3 length: 19 residues. The CDR3 coding sequence is TGTGCCAGCAGCCAAAACCGGGACAGGGGACCGCCGAACACCGGGGAGCTGTTTTTT. Translating it yields CASSQNRDRGPPNTGELFF.

The rearrangement links TRBV13 to TRBJ2-3; the D gene is possibly TRBD1 (5 bases). The CDR3 extends over 11 amino acids. The V end was cut by 3 bases, the J end by 9 bases, with 7 bases between. Germline V gene sequence: CDR1 PRHDT, CDR2 FYEKMQ (reference sequence). CDR3 in DNA: TGTGCCAGCAGCTTGGCAGGGACGCAGTATTTT. Protein product: CASSLAGTQYF. Based on the CDR3 plus reference TRBV13 and TRBJ2-3, the full variable domain is AAGVIQSPRHLIKEKRETATLKCYPIPRHDTVYWYQQGPGQDPQFLISFYEKMQSDKGSIPDRFSAQQFSDYHSELNMSSLELGDSALYFCASSLAGTQYFGPGTRLTVL.

The chain joins TRBV2 to TRBJ2-7, with 14 bases lining up with TRBD2. The CDR3 consists of 22 residues. CDR1 is SNHLY, CDR2 FYNNEI, per germline. Trimming took 4 bases from V and 3 from J; bases not matched to a gene: 23. This CDR3 is CASSGRHLTGTSGSNILYEQYF. The CDR3 bases are TGTGCCAGCAGTGGGCGACACTTAACCGGGACTAGCGGGAGTAACATTCTCTACGAGCAGTACTTC.